The next 13 T cell receptor beta chains were all read from a single sample in a study of Graves' ophthalmopathy and Graves' hyperthyroidism. RNA transcripts provided the template for amplifying TCR beta CDR3 regions. Second-round multiplex PCR came after first-round RT-PCR with HTBI primers. TCRdb fed the multiplex PCR reads into MiXCR, producing one record per CDR3 protein. In the table there are about 1.2 million distinct CDR3 sequences, 35% to 45% of which are singletons. Specimen: peripheral blood or thyroid tissue (not recorded which). The receptors were gathered from an adult man with Graves' hyperthyroidism.

This clonotype has just a few counts. The V gene is TRBV11-2, the J gene TRBJ2-7, with a weak D call TRBD2 (5 bases). CDR3 length equals 16 residues. V shed 5 bases and J shed 10 bases, with 27 bases lying between them. Germline V gene sequence: CDR1 SGHAT, CDR2 FQNNGV. CDR3 region: CASSAVRYGFAGLQYF. The CDR3 DNA reads as TGTGCCAGCAGCGCAGTTAGGTATGGGTTTGCGGGTCTACAGTACTTC.

This chain joins TRBV10-3 and TRBJ2-7; a weak D match, TRBD1 (5 bases). With 5 bases removed from V and 2 bases from J, the gap between germline ends came to 10 bases. CDR1 and CDR2 from the germline V gene are ENHRY and SYGVKD. There are 13 residues in the CDR3. CDR3 DNA sequence: TGTGCCATCAGTAACGGACAAGCCTACGAGCAGTACTTC. Its translation is CAISNGQAYEQYF.

The chain has TRBV20-1 and TRBJ1-5; 8 bases line up with TRBD1. V dropped 3 bases and J dropped 7; count of bases not matched to a gene: 11. CDR3 length equals 15 residues. CDR1 and CDR2 (germline): DFQATT, SNEGSKA (reference sequence). The CDR3 reads CSASSFGQGEQPQHF. The CDR3 DNA reads TGCAGTGCTAGCTCATTTGGACAGGGCGAGCAGCCCCAGCATTTT.

This rearrangement joins TRBV7-8 to TRBJ1-5; D might be TRBD1 (6 bases). CDR3 length equals 20 residues. Germline assignment: CDR1 SGHVS and CDR2 FQNEAQ. V was pared by 5 bases and J by 1 base, with 27 bases between. CDR3 protein: CASSRNLKPSGAPSNQPQHF. The CDR3 DNA reads as TGTGCCAGCAGCCGGAACCTTAAACCTTCGGGGGCGCCCAGCAATCAGCCCCAGCATTTT.

V is TRBV20-1 and J is TRBJ1-2, with D unclear. This CDR3 is built from 15 residues. The V end was cut by 5 bases, the J end by 4 bases, with 20 bases between. Looked up from germline, CDR1 is DFQATT and CDR2 is SNEGSKA (reference sequence). This chain's CDR3 is CSARYGRITLYGYTF. Here the CDR3 DNA reads TGCAGTGCTCGCTACGGACGAATAACTCTCTATGGCTACACCTTC.

The CDR3 DNA follows: TGTGCCAGCAGCCAAGGTACCAGGGGCTATGGCTACACCTTC. Amino acid sequence: CASSQGTRGYGYTF. V usage is TRBV14 and J usage is TRBJ1-2; weak D call: TRBD1 (6 bases). Germline V gives CDR1 SGHDN, CDR2 FVKESK. V was trimmed by 1 base and J by 4 bases, leaving 10 bases between them. The CDR3 spans 14 residues. Complete variable domain (other parts from reference TRBV14 and TRBJ1-2): EAGVTQFPSHSVIEKGQTVTLRCDPISGHDNLYWYRRVMGKEIKFLLHFVKESKQDESGMPNNRFLAERTGGTYSTLKVQPAELEDSGVYFCASSQGTRGYGYTFGSGTRLTVV.

The V gene is TRBV4-3, the J gene TRBJ2-7, with 11 bases matching TRBD1. V was pared by 1 base and J by 5 bases, with 10 bases of the junction left unmatched. From germline, CDR1 is LGHNA and CDR2 YSLEER. The CDR3 runs 17 residues. In DNA form, the CDR3 reads TGCGCCAGCAGCCAAGTCGTCCCGGGACAGGGGGTTCACGAGCAGTACTTC. As protein: CASSQVVPGQGVHEQYF.

Ten or more counts support this clonotype. The chain combines TRBV29-1 with TRBJ2-2; D unresolved. Germline V gene sequence: CDR1 SQVTM, CDR2 ANQGSEA. This CDR3 spans 14 amino acids. V lost 1 base and J lost 1, with 7 bases in between. Here the CDR3 DNA reads TGCAGCGTTGAAGGCTGGGGGAACACCGGGGAGCTGTTTTTT. Its protein is CSVEGWGNTGELFF.

Written as DNA, the CDR3 is TGCGCCAGCAGCCAAGAGCAGACGTACCAAGAGACCCAGTACTTC. It specifies CASSQEQTYQETQYF. V and J are TRBV4-3 and TRBJ2-5; D is unclear. V was clipped by 0 bases and J by 0 bases, with 8 bases between them. CDR1 is LGHNA, CDR2 YSLEER, per germline. The CDR3 is 15 residues long.

This clonotype appeared a few times. The J gene is TRBJ1-1, the V gene TRBV3-1, with D possibly TRBD1 on 5 matching bases. V dropped 0 bases and J dropped 7 bases, with 12 bases sitting between them. The CDR3 is made up of 14 amino acids. Germline assignment: CDR1 LGHDT and CDR2 YNNKEL (reference sequence). The CDR3 nucleotides read TGTGCCAGCAGCCAAGATCCTTGGGGGGATGAAGCTTTCTTT. This translates into CASSQDPWGDEAFF. Looking up the rest from reference TRBV3-1 and TRBJ1-1 gives the full variable domain: DTAVSQTPKYLVTQMGNDKSIKCEQNLGHDTMYWYKQDSKKFLKIMFSYNNKELIINETVPNRFSPKSPDKAHLNLHINSLELGDSAVYFCASSQDPWGDEAFFGQGTRLTVV.

This clonotype was seen ten or more times. The chain recombines TRBV14 with TRBJ2-5, with a tentative D call TRBD2 (5 bases). The CDR3 covers 16 residues. Germline CDR1 reads SGHDN; CDR2 reads FVKESK. The V end lost 0 bases, the J end lost 5 bases, and 16 bases lay between the germline ends. The CDR3 region is CASSQEVSLSGETQYF. DNA of the CDR3: TGTGCCAGCAGCCAAGAAGTGTCACTATCGGGGGAGACCCAGTACTTC.

This chain links TRBV7-2 with TRBJ2-6; weak D call: TRBD1 (6 bases). The germline V gene has CDR1 SGHTA and CDR2 FQGNSA. The CDR3 totals 16 residues. V shed 9 bases and J shed 2 bases, with 17 bases lying between them. The chain's CDR3 is CARGQGKGAGANVLTF. CDR3 DNA: TGTGCCAGGGGCCAGGGGAAAGGAGCTGGGGCCAACGTCCTGACTTTC.

The sample holds one count of this clonotype. This rearrangement joins TRBV10-3 to TRBJ1-5, with 7 bases that match TRBD1. The CDR3 runs to 15 residues. Per germline, CDR1 ENHRY and CDR2 SYGVKD. J lost 0 bases, V lost 11 bases, and 10 bases had no gene match. The CDR3 is CAVQGGPFSNQPQHF. CDR3 coding DNA: TGTGCCGTGCAGGGGGGACCTTTTAGCAATCAGCCCCAGCATTTT.